This TCR beta chain was sequenced in a study of early T cells in non-severe SARS-CoV-2 infection. Study context: Bulk RNA from unsorted whole blood was sequenced; chains were unpaired.

The TCR library protocol was used to attach unique molecular identifiers. These identifiers were attached to individual cDNA molecules. TCRdb fed the 5' RACE reads into MiXCR, producing one record per CDR3 protein. The sample consists of approximately 60,000 distinct CDR3 sequences, about 12% of them appearing once. Whole-study findings and limits: VDJdb-based matching was biased toward anti-spike CD8 responses and missed private and CD4 specificities.

This clonotype was found many times. Its specificity is unknown. Its ends do not fully match the called genes, so a read error is possible. Germline V gene data show CDR1 as ENHRY and CDR2 as SYGVKD. CDR3 size: 12 residues. The chain couples TRBV10-3 to TRBJ2-1, with D unclear. The material sequenced was whole blood. The sequence was obtained from an adult who was a healthcare worker with PCR-confirmed SARS-CoV-2 infection or an uninfected control (not recorded which). CDR3 loop: CAISGGEDEQFF. DNA of the CDR3: TGTGCCATAAGTGGCGGCGAGGATGAGCAGTTCTTC.